These 19 T cell receptor beta chains came from one sample sequenced in a study of shared clonotypes between healthy human individuals. The data were produced by immunoSEQ multiplex PCR, yet TCRdb's version contains in-frame clones alone and is incomplete. The data show roughly 1,500,000 clones, under 99% seen once. Sequencing was carried out using naive CD4+ T cells sorted from blood. As to subset: CD45RA+ positively selected. Receptors originate from a man aged 30 to 45 in good health.

Here the CDR3 reads CASSHLQEVARNTGELFF. CDR3 DNA sequence: TGTGCCAGCAGCCACCTCCAGGAGGTAGCTCGAAACACCGGGGAGCTGTTTTTT. The chain couples TRBV9 to TRBJ2-2; tentatively, D is TRBD2 (5 bases). The germline V gene encodes CDR1 SGDLS and CDR2 YYNGEE. The CDR3 length is 18 residues. Trimming left V 4 bases short and J 2 bases short, with 21 bases between.

The chain employs TRBV11-3 and TRBJ2-1; TRBD2 is a possible D gene (7 bases). V dropped 5 bases and J dropped 6 bases, with 17 bases sitting between them. Germline values: CDR1 SGHNT, CDR2 YENEEA. The CDR3 covers 15 residues. The CDR3 protein is CASSLLGGAINEQFF. CDR3 coding DNA: TGTGCCAGCAGCCTCCTGGGGGGGGCAATCAATGAGCAGTTCTTC.

The genes are TRBV11-2 and TRBJ1-4; no definite D call. The CDR3 extends over 16 amino acids. Between the trimmed V and J ends, which lost 7 bases and 1 base, there was a span of 16 bases. Germline CDR1 SGHAT, CDR2 FQNNGV. The CDR3 region is CASKAGQLRTNEKLFF. CDR3 DNA: TGTGCCAGCAAGGCCGGGCAACTGAGAACTAATGAAAAACTGTTTTTT.

The V gene is TRBV2, the J gene TRBJ2-7; TRBD2 aligns across 12 bases. J lost 6 bases, V lost 5 bases, and 8 bases had no gene match. CDR1 SNHLY and CDR2 FYNNEI come from the germline V gene. The CDR3 consists of 15 residues. In nucleotides, the CDR3 is TGTGCCAGCAGTTTCGGACTAGCGGGAATAGGCGAGCAGTACTTC. Amino acids: CASSFGLAGIGEQYF.

For this clone: The germline gene is not matched at one end of the junction; a read error may be the cause. The rearrangement links TRBV28 to TRBJ2-3; the D gene is possibly TRBD1 (6 bases). The germline V gene encodes CDR1 MDHEN and CDR2 SYDVKM. The CDR3 runs 12 residues. Here the CDR3 reads CAISRGTDTQYF. DNA for the CDR3: TGTGCCATCAGTAGGGGGACAGATACGCAGTATTTT. Full variable domain (rest looked up from reference TRBV28 and TRBJ2-3): DVKVTQSSRYLVKRTGEKVFLECVQDMDHENMFWYRQDPGLGLRLIYFSYDVKMKEKGDIPEGYSVSREKKERFSLILESASTNQTSMYLCAISRGTDTQYFGPGTRLTVL.

V gene TRBV5-4 combines with J gene TRBJ2-7, with 7 bases lining up with TRBD1. The CDR3 is 15 residues long. The germline CDR1 and CDR2 sequences are SGHNT and YYREEE (reference sequence). V lost 0 bases to trimming and J lost 4 bases; unmatched junction nucleotides: 7. CDR3 bases: TGTGCCAGCAGCTTGGCAGTCGCAGGGGGTTACGAGCAGTACTTC. Translated: CASSLAVAGGYEQYF.

The chain joins TRBV5-1 to TRBJ2-7; TRBD2 matches 7 bases. Trimming at V came to 3 bases and at J to 5 bases, leaving 11 bases not matched to a gene. The CDR3 has 15 residues. From germline, CDR1 is SGHRS and CDR2 YFSETQ. CDR3 region: CASSSTSAPSNEQYF. The CDR3 coding sequence is TGCGCCAGCAGCTCCACTAGCGCTCCAAGTAACGAGCAGTACTTC.

The genes are TRBV5-1 and TRBJ2-1; D not resolved. The CDR3 runs 12 residues. V lost 1 base to trimming and J lost 8 bases, with 7 bases between them. Germline V gene data show CDR1 as SGHRS and CDR2 as YFSETQ. CDR3 bases: TGCGCCAGCAGCTTGTGGCAAGATGAGCAGTTCTTC. This sequence encodes CASSLWQDEQFF.

The chain carries TRBV28 and TRBJ2-7, with 7 bases matching TRBD2. Trimming at V came to 7 bases and at J to 1 base, leaving 4 bases not matched to a gene. Germline V lookup: CDR1 MDHEN, CDR2 SYDVKM. The CDR3 covers 13 residues. CDR3 coding DNA: TGTGCCAGCATGCGCGGGAGATCCTACGAGCAGTACTTC. Translation: CASMRGRSYEQYF.

This chain uses TRBV4-1 with TRBJ2-1, with TRBD2 identical over 8 bases. The CDR3 covers 16 residues. Germline CDR1 and CDR2: MGHRA and YSYEKL. V was clipped by 4 bases and J by 4 bases; unmatched bases: 9. The chain's CDR3 is CASSLQLAEAYNEQFF. The CDR3 bases are TGCGCCAGCAGCCTTCAACTAGCGGAGGCATACAATGAGCAGTTCTTC.

The chain combines TRBV18 with TRBJ1-5, with 7 bases identical to TRBD1. This CDR3 is 16 amino acids long. V trimming: 1 base; J trimming: 2 bases; junction bases outside the gene matches: 5. Germline lookup yields CDR1 KGHSH and CDR2 LQKENI. The CDR3 loop is CASSPRQGAGNQPQHF. The CDR3 coding sequence is TGTGCCAGCTCACCACGACAGGGAGCAGGCAATCAGCCCCAGCATTTT. Complete variable domain (other parts from reference TRBV18 and TRBJ1-5): NAGVMQNPRHLVRRRGQEARLRCSPMKGHSHVYWYRQLPEEGLKFMVYLQKENIIDESGMPKERFSAEFPKEGPSILRIQQVVRGDSAAYFCASSPRQGAGNQPQHFGDGTRLSIL.

J is TRBJ1-1 and V is TRBV25-1; D uncertain. V gave up 4 bases and J gave up 1 base, with 4 bases separating them. CDR3 length: 12 residues. Germline CDR1 MGHDK, CDR2 SYGVNS. The CDR3 reads CASSVGNTEAFF. The CDR3 DNA reads as TGTGCCAGCAGTGTAGGGAACACTGAAGCTTTCTTT.

This chain uses TRBV7-9 with TRBJ1-5; 10 bases fit TRBD1. Per the germline V gene, CDR1 is SEHNR and CDR2 is FQNEAQ (reference sequence). The CDR3 consists of 18 residues. After removal of 1 base from V and 6 bases from J, the junction contained 12 bases not matched to a gene. CDR3 nucleotides: TGTGCCAGCAGCTTAGTTCGAACCGGGACAGGGGTTGGTCAGCCCCAGCATTTT. This encodes CASSLVRTGTGVGQPQHF.

The chain uses TRBV11-2 and TRBJ2-2; D assignment may be TRBD1 or TRBD2 (6 bases each). The CDR3 loop spans 14 amino acids. CDR1 and CDR2 (germline): SGHAT, FQNNGV. V gave up 1 base and J gave up 6 bases, with 9 bases separating them. This chain's CDR3 is CASSLVGGAGELFF. The CDR3 DNA sequence: TGTGCCAGCAGCTTAGTCGGGGGCGCCGGGGAGCTGTTTTTT.

This clone has just a few counts. This chain joins TRBV6-5 and TRBJ1-5; unclear D gene. The V gene's germline CDR1 is MNHEY and CDR2 SVGAGI. CDR3 size: 14 residues. Trimming shortened V by 0 bases and J by 6 bases, and 9 bases separated the two germline ends. CDR3 amino acids: CASSYSTWGQPQHF. CDR3 bases: TGTGCCAGCAGTTACTCGACCTGGGGTCAGCCCCAGCATTTT.

The CDR3 DNA reads as TGCGCCAGCAGTGAGTCGACACCCGGCTACACCTTC. This encodes CASSESTPGYTF. The V and J genes are TRBV10-2 and TRBJ1-2; D unclear. V was trimmed by 0 bases and J by 8 bases, leaving 7 bases between them. Germline CDR1 WSHSY, CDR2 SAAADI. This CDR3 is 12 amino acids long.

The chain joins TRBV4-1 to TRBJ1-2, with TRBD1 matching 7 bases. The CDR3 runs 18 residues. Germline CDR1 is MGHRA and CDR2 is YSYEKL. Losses at the gene ends were 3 bases for V and 9 bases for J; bases not matched to a gene: 22. The CDR3 bases are TGCGCCAGCAGCCATCAACGACCGGGACAGACGACAACTTATCGCTACACCTTC. Encoded protein: CASSHQRPGQTTTYRYTF.

V gene TRBV5-4 combines with J gene TRBJ2-1; perhaps D is TRBD1 or TRBD2 (6 bases each). From germline, CDR1 is SGHNT and CDR2 YYREEE (reference sequence). This CDR3 is built from 15 residues. V was clipped by 0 bases and J by 2 bases, with 9 bases between them. In nucleotides, the CDR3 is TGTGCCAGCAGCTTGGAGGAGGGGGCCTACAATGAGCAGTTCTTC. Protein sequence: CASSLEEGAYNEQFF.

The J gene is TRBJ2-7, the V gene TRBV6-1, with 10 bases identical to TRBD1. V was pared by 3 bases and J by 2 bases, with 4 bases of the junction left unmatched. This CDR3 is 15 amino acids long. CDR1 is MNHNS, CDR2 SASEGT, per germline. The chain's CDR3 is CASSEPGTGAYEQYF. The CDR3 DNA reads TGTGCCAGCAGTGAGCCCGGGACAGGGGCCTACGAGCAGTACTTC.